A single sample gave rise to the 3 T cell receptor beta chains below, sequenced in a study of blood T cell repertoires in COVID-19. Sequencing was performed with immunoSEQ multiplex PCR; in TCRdb, only in-frame clones are kept and a portion is missing. The sample gives 490,000 or so clones, less than 90% of which show up once; around 7.9% is in the top ten. Material for sequencing was PBMCs or T cells enriched from blood (not recorded which). The receptors shown here come from a woman aged 55-69 years who had recovered from COVID-19.

V usage is TRBV5-5 and J usage is TRBJ2-2, with 7 positions matching TRBD1. The CDR3 is 18 residues long. CDR1 SGHKS and CDR2 YYEKEE come from the germline V gene (reference sequence). V dropped 1 base and J dropped 0; count of bases not matched to a gene: 9. As DNA, the CDR3 is TGTGCCAGCAGCTTGTTGGTTTGGGACAGTTCGAACACCGGGGAGCTGTTTTTT. Translating it yields CASSLLVWDSSNTGELFF.

The chain has TRBV25-1 and TRBJ2-1, with a possible D match to TRBD2 (6 bases). This CDR3 is built from 13 residues. Trimming took 8 bases from V and 8 from J, leaving 16 bases between them. In germline, CDR1 is MGHDK, CDR2 SYGVNS. In DNA form, the CDR3 reads TGTGCCAGCGGCCGGGGACTTTGGGATGAGCAGTTCTTC. Its translation is CASGRGLWDEQFF. Full variable domain (remainder filled in from reference TRBV25-1 and TRBJ2-1): EADIYQTPRYLVIGTGKKITLECSQTMGHDKMYWYQQDPGMELHLIHYSYGVNSTEKGDLSSESTVSRIRTEHFPLTLESARPSHTSQYLCASGRGLWDEQFFGPGTRLTVL.

The J gene is TRBJ2-3, the V gene TRBV21-1; the table gives TRBD2 as D, unverified against the DNA. TRBV21-1 is a known pseudogene. The length of the CDR3 is 15 residues. CDR3 bases: TGTGCCAGCAGCTTTTTAGCGGGGGGTCCAGATACGCAGTATTTT. Translation: CASSFLAGGPDTQYF.